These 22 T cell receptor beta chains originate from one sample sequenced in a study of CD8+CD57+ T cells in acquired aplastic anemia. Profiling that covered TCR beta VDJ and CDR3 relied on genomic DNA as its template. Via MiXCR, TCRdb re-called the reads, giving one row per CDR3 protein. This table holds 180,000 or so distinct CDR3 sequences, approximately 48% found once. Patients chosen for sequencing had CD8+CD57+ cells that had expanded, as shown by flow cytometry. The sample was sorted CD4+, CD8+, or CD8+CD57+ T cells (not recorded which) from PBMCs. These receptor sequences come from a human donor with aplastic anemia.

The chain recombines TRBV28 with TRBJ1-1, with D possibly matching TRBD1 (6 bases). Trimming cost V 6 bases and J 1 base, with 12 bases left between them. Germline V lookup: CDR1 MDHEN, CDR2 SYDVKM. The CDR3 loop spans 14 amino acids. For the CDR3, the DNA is TGTGCCAGCAGACAGGGAGGGACGAACACTGAAGCTTTCTTT. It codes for CASRQGGTNTEAFF.

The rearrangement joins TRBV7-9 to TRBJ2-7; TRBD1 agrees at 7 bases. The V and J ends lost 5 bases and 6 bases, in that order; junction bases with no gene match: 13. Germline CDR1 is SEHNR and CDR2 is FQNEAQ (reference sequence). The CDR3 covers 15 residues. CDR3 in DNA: TGTGCCAGCAGCCTTAACGAGGGGGCTCTCTCCGAGCAGTACTTC. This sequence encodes CASSLNEGALSEQYF.

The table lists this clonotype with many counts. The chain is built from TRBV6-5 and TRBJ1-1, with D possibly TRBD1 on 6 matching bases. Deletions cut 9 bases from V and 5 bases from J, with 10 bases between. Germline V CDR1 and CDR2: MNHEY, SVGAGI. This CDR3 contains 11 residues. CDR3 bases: TGTGCCAGGCTACAGGGAACTGAAGCTTTCTTT. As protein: CARLQGTEAFF.

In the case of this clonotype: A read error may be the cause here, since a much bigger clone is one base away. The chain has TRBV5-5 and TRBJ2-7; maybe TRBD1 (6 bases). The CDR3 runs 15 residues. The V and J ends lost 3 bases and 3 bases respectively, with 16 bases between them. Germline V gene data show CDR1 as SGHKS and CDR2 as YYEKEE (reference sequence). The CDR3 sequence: CASSSATGPHYEQYF. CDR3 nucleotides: TGTGCCAGCAGCTCAGCAACAGGGCCCCACTACGAGCAGTACTTC.

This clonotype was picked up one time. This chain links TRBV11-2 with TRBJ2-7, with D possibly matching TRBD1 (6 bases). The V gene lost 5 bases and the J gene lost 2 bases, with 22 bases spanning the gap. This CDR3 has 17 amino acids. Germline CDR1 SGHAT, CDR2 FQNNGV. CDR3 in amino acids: CASSILTGTPFTYEQYF. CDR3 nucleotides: TGTGCCAGCAGCATACTGACCGGGACACCATTTACCTACGAGCAGTACTTC.

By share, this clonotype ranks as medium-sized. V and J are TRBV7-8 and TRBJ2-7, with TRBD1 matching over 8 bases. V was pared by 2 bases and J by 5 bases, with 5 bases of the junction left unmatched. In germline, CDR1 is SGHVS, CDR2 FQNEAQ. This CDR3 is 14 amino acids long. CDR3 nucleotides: TGTGCCAGCAGCTTACTCCAGGGGGCCCACGAGCAGTACTTC. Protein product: CASSLLQGAHEQYF.

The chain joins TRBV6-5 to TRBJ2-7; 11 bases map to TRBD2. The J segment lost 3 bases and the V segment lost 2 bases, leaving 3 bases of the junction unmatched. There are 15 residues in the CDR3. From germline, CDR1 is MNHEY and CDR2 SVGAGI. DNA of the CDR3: TGTGCCAGCAGTTACCCACTAGCGGGGGACTACGAGCAGTACTTC. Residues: CASSYPLAGDYEQYF.

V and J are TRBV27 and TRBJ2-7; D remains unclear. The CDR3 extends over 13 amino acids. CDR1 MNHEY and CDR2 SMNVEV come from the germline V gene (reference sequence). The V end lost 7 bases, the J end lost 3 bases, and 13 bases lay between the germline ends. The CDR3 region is CASKDQEDYEQYF. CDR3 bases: TGTGCCAGCAAAGATCAGGAAGACTACGAGCAGTACTTC.

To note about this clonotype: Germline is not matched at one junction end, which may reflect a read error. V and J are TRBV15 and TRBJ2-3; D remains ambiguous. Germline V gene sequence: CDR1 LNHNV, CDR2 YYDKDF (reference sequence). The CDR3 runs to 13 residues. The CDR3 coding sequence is TGTGCCACCAGGGGCGGTAGCACGGATACGCGGTATTTT. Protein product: CATRGGSTDTRYF.

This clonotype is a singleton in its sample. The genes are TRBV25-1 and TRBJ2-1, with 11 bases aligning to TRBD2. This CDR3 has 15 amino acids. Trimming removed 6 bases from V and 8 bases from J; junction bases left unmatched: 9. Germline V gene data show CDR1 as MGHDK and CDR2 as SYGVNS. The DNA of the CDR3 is TGTGCCAGCAGCGTTACTAGCGGGAGTTTGGATGAGCAGTTCTTC. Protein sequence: CASSVTSGSLDEQFF.

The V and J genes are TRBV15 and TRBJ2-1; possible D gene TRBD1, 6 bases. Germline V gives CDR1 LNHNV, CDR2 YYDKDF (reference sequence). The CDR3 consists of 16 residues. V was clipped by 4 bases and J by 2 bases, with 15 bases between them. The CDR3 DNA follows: TGTGCCACCAGCACAGAAAGGGGGACGACCTACAATGAGCAGTTCTTC. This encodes CATSTERGTTYNEQFF.

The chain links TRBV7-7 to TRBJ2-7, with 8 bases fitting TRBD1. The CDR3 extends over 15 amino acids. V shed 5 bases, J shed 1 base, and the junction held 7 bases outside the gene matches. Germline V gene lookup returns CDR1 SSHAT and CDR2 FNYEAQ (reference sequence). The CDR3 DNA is TGTGCCAGCAGCCTCGGGACAGGTGTATCCTACGAGCAGTACTTC. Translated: CASSLGTGVSYEQYF.

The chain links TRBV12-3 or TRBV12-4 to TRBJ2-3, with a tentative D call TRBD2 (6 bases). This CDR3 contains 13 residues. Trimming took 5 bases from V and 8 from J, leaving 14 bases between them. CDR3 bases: TGTGCCAGCAGTGAAGTTGGGACTGCTACGCAGTATTTT. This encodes CASSEVGTATQYF.

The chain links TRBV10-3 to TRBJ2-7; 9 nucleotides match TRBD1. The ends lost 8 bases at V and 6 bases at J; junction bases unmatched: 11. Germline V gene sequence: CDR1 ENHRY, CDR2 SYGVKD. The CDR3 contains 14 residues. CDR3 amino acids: CAISLGTGPSEQYF. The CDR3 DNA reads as TGTGCCATCTCTCTCGGGACAGGGCCTTCCGAGCAGTACTTC.

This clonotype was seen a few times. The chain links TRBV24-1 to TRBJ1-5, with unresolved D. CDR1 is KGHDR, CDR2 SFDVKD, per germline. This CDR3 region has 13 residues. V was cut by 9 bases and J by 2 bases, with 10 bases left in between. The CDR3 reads CATQGLGNQPQHF. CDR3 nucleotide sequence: TGTGCCACCCAAGGGCTGGGCAATCAGCCCCAGCATTTT.

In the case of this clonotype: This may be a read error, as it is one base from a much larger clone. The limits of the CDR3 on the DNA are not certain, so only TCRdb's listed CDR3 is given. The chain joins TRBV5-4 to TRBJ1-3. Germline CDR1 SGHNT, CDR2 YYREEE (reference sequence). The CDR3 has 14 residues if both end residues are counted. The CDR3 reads CASSLVGSGNTICF.

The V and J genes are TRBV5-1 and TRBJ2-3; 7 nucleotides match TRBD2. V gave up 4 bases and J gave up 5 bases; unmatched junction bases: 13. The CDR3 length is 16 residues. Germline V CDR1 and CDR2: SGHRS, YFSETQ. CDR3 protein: CASSQERGRAVDTQYF. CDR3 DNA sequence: TGCGCCAGCAGCCAAGAGCGAGGGAGGGCCGTAGATACGCAGTATTTT.

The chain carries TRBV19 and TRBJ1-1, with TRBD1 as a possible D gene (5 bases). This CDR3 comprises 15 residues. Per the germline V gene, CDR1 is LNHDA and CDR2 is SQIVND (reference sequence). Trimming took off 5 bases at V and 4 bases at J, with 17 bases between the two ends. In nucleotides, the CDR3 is TGTGCCAGTAGTGTCCAACAGGAAGGCAGCACTGAAGCTTTCTTT. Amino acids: CASSVQQEGSTEAFF. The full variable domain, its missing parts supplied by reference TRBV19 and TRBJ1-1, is DGGITQSPKYLFRKEGQNVTLSCEQNLNHDAMYWYRQDPGQGLRLIYYSQIVNDFQKGDIAEGYSVSREKKESFPLTVTSAQKNPTAFYLCASSVQQEGSTEAFFGQGTRLTVV.

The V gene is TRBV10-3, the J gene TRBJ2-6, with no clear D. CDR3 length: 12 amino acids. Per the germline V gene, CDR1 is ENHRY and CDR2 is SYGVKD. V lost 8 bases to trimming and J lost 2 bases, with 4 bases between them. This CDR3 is CAIDAGANVLTF. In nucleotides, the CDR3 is TGTGCCATCGATGCTGGGGCCAACGTCCTGACTTTC.

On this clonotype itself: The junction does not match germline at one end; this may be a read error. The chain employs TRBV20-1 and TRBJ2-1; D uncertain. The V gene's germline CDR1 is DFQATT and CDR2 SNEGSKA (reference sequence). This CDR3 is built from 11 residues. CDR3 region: CSALKVHEQSF. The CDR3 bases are TGCAGTGCGCTAAAAGTCCATGAGCAGTCCTTC.

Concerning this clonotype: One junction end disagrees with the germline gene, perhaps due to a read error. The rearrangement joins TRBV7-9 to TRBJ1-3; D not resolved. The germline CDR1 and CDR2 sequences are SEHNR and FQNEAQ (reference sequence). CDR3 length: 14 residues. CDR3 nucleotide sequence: TGTGCCAGCAGCTATACAGCGTCTGGAAACACCATACATTTT. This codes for CASSYTASGNTIHF.

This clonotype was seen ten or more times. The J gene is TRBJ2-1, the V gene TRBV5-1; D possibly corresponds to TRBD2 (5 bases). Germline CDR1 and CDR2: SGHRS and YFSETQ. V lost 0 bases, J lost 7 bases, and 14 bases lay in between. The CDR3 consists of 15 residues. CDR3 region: CASSLVSGPSNEQFF. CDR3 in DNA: TGCGCCAGCAGCTTGGTGAGCGGCCCCTCTAATGAGCAGTTCTTC.